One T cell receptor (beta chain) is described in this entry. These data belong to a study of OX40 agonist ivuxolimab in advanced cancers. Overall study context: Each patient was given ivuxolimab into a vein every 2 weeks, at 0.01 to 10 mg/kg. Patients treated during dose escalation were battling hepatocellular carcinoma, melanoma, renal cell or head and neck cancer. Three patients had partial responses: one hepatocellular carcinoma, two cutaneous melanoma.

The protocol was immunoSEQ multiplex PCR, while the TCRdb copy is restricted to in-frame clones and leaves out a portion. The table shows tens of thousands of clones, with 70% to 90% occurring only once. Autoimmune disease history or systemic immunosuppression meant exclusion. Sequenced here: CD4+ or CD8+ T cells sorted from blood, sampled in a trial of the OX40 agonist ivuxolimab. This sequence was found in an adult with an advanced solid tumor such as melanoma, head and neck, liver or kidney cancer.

The CDR3 coding sequence is TGTGCCAGCAGCTTAGGAGCAGGGCAGCAGCCCCAGCATTTT. Protein: CASSLGAGQQPQHF. The chain has TRBV13 and TRBJ1-5; a weak D match, TRBD1 (5 bases). V lost 0 bases and J 7 bases, leaving 10 bases between the germline ends. This CDR3 contains 14 residues. Germline V gene data show CDR1 as PRHDT and CDR2 as FYEKMQ (reference sequence).